A selection of T cell receptor beta chains follows, all from one sample in a study of human T cells and chemical hapten exposure. TCRdb reanalysed the RACE reads using MiXCR and keeps one entry per CDR3 protein. The sample lists tens of thousands of distinct CDR3 sequences; about 8.6% were seen once. Specimen: whole blood. Every receptor here comes from a female donor in good health. Some clones in this sample may be carry-over from other donors' samples. CDR3s include the opening cysteine and the closing phenylalanine or tryptophan. The order of the fields is CDR3 protein, CDR3 DNA, V gene, J gene, clone size, D gene. D genes are given only for firm matches. Clone sizes are given selectively: once, few, many, or a class where the clone is expanded.

CASSSRVWNSPLHF	TGTGCCAGCAGTTCCCGGGTGTGGAATTCACCCCTCCACTTT	TRBV27	TRBJ1-6	many	.
CASSESEPTDTQYF	TGTGCCAGCAGTGAATCGGAGCCGACAGATACGCAGTATTTT	TRBV25-1	TRBJ2-3	.	.
CASSPLTVPSTDTQYF	TGTGCCAGCAGTCCTCTGACAGTTCCTAGCACAGATACGCAGTATTTT	TRBV12-3/TRBV12-4	TRBJ2-3	few	.
CASSLMGGLGANVLTF	TGTGCCAGCAGCTTAATGGGGGGGCTAGGGGCCAACGTCCTGACTTTC	TRBV7-3	TRBJ2-6	many	.
CASSTSGTYNEQFF	TGTGCCAGCAGCACTAGCGGAACCTACAATGAGCAGTTCTTC	TRBV13	TRBJ2-1	many	TRBD2
CASSYGTAGSYEQYF	TGTGCCAGCAGTTACGGGACAGCCGGCTCCTACGAGCAGTACTTC	TRBV28	TRBJ2-7	many	TRBD1
CASRSRAGGSGYTF	TGCGCCAGCAGATCAAGGGCAGGGGGTAGTGGCTACACCTTC	TRBV4-1	TRBJ1-2	few	TRBD1
CSVATGNQPQHF	TGCAGTGTTGCCACGGGTAATCAGCCCCAGCATTTT	TRBV20-1	TRBJ1-5	many	.
CSVELLAGDRTGELFF	TGCAGCGTTGAATTGCTAGCGGGAGACCGCACCGGGGAGCTGTTTTTT	TRBV29-1	TRBJ2-2	.	TRBD2
CATSSTRTGGQPQHF	TGTGCCACCAGCAGCACCCGGACAGGGGGACAGCCCCAGCATTTT	TRBV15	TRBJ1-5	.	TRBD1
CSVAAPGTDITDTQYF	TGCAGCGTTGCCGCTCCCGGGACAGATATCACAGATACGCAGTATTTT	TRBV29-1	TRBJ2-3	few	TRBD1
CASSQEMGTGYGYTF	TGCGCCAGCAGCCAAGAGATGGGGACTGGGTATGGCTACACCTTC	TRBV4-1	TRBJ1-2	.	.
CASSQERPGQGKQFF	TGTGCCAGCAGCCAAGAGCGGCCGGGACAGGGGAAGCAGTTCTTC	TRBV3-1	TRBJ2-1	few	TRBD1
CASSETGITVSYNEQFF	TGTGCCAGCAGTGAAACCGGGATTACCGTCTCCTACAATGAGCAGTTCTTC	TRBV2	TRBJ2-1	many	.
CSARLADNEQFF	TGCAGTGCTAGACTAGCGGACAATGAGCAGTTCTTC	TRBV20-1	TRBJ2-1	medium-sized	TRBD2
CASSFSGDTQYF	TGTGCCAGCAGCTTTTCCGGAGATACGCAGTATTTT	TRBV7-9	TRBJ2-3	few	.
CASSLYDRVSYEQYF	TGTGCCAGCAGTCTCTATGACAGGGTCTCCTACGAGCAGTACTTC	TRBV6-2/TRBV6-3	TRBJ2-7	.	TRBD1
CASSSHSGRESYEQYF	TGTGCCAGTAGTTCTCATAGCGGGAGGGAGTCCTACGAGCAGTACTTC	TRBV19	TRBJ2-7	.	TRBD2
CASSEVGSPLAEQYF	TGTGCCAGCAGTGAAGTTGGTAGCCCCCTCGCAGAGCAGTACTTC	TRBV2	TRBJ2-7	.	.
CSARAPVIAARYSTDTQYF	TGCAGTGCTAGAGCCCCGGTGATAGCGGCTAGATATTCCACAGATACGCAGTATTTT	TRBV20-1	TRBJ2-3	many	.
CASSFTDSYEQYF	TGTGCCAGCAGTTTCACAGATTCCTACGAGCAGTACTTC	TRBV6-6	TRBJ2-7	few	.
CASNRDRGGTEAFF	TGTGCCAGCAACCGAGACAGGGGCGGTACTGAAGCTTTCTTT	TRBV5-4	TRBJ1-1	.	TRBD1
CASSDRQGADTDTQYF	TGTGCCAGCAGTGACCGACAGGGGGCAGACACAGATACGCAGTATTTT	TRBV25-1	TRBJ2-3	.	TRBD1
CASSYAEWTSGRAKYNEQFF	TGTGCCAGCAGTTACGCAGAGTGGACTAGCGGGAGGGCCAAGTACAATGAGCAGTTCTTC	TRBV6-2/TRBV6-3	TRBJ2-1	many	TRBD2
CASSHSGTSGIEQYF	TGTGCCAGCAGCCATTCCGGGACTAGCGGGATCGAGCAGTACTTC	TRBV3-1	TRBJ2-7	many	TRBD2
CASSQDRTEYNEQFF	TGTGCCAGCAGCCAAGATCGTACCGAATACAATGAGCAGTTCTTC	TRBV3-2	TRBJ2-1	many	.